The 21 T cell receptor beta chains in this list originate from one sample, sequenced in a study of graft-versus-host responses after intestinal transplantation. Lymphocytes (intraepithelial and lamina propria) were released by processing the graft tissue. TCRdb keeps only in-frame clones here, not all; method: immunoSEQ multiplex PCR. This table has about 60,000 clones, 75% to 90% appearing once. The specimen was ileum tissue, collected less than 400 days after transplant. Receptor source: a human patient who received an intestinal transplant, so some T cells may come from the graft donor.

The chain carries TRBV6-1 and TRBJ1-5; 8 bases agree with TRBD1. CDR3 size: 14 residues. The germline CDR1 and CDR2 sequences are MNHNS and SASEGT. Losses at the gene ends were 6 bases for V and 2 bases for J; bases not matched to a gene: 3. CDR3 sequence (DNA): TGTGCCAGCAGCCCGACAGGGGGCAATCAGCCCCAGCATTTT. Amino acids: CASSPTGGNQPQHF.

This clone was observed a handful of times. This chain's CDR3 is CASSELDRSQETQYF. CDR3 in DNA: TGCGCCAGCAGTGAGCTCGACAGGAGCCAAGAGACCCAGTACTTC. The gene calls are TRBV10-2 and TRBJ2-5, with D maybe TRBD1 (6 bases). Germline assignment: CDR1 WSHSY and CDR2 SAAADI. The CDR3 runs to 15 residues. Trimming cost V 2 bases and J 1 base, with 11 bases left between them.

Notes on this clone: The junction and the germline gene differ at one end; a read error may be behind it. In the same sample, other DNA sequences code for this CDR3. The genes are TRBV13 and TRBJ2-5; 10 bases are shared with TRBD2. Germline values: CDR1 PRHDT, CDR2 FYEKMQ (reference sequence). The CDR3 is 14 residues long. CDR3 in DNA: TGCGCCAGCAGCAGGGCGACTAGCGGGTGGACCCAGTACTTC. The encoded protein is CASSRATSGWTQYF.

The V gene is TRBV10-3, the J gene TRBJ1-2; unclear D gene. CDR1 is ENHRY, CDR2 SYGVKD, per germline. Trimming shortened V by 9 bases and J by 6 bases, and 17 bases separated the two germline ends. The CDR3 runs to 13 residues. The DNA of the CDR3 is TGTGCCATTACACTCGGGGAAGAGAATGGCTACACCTTC. Translated: CAITLGEENGYTF.

The DNA of the CDR3 is TGTGCCACCAGCAGAGTTGGTAGCGGTCCCCACTACGAGCAGTACTTC. It translates to CATSRVGSGPHYEQYF. This rearrangement joins TRBV15 to TRBJ2-7; maybe TRBD2 (6 bases). V was shortened by 1 base and J by 3 bases, with 16 bases between the two germline ends. Per germline, CDR1 LNHNV and CDR2 YYDKDF (reference sequence). The length of the CDR3 is 16 residues.

The chain joins TRBV7-9 to TRBJ1-2; D might be TRBD1 (6 bases). Germline lookup yields CDR1 SEHNR and CDR2 FQNEAQ (reference sequence). The CDR3 extends over 16 amino acids. V was trimmed by 1 base and J by 4 bases, leaving 16 bases between them. CDR3 protein: CASSLEGWGASYGYTF. The CDR3 nucleotides are TGTGCCAGCAGCTTAGAGGGCTGGGGGGCCAGCTATGGCTACACCTTC.

The V call is TRBV5-1, the J call TRBJ2-1, with TRBD2 matching 7 bases. The V and J ends lost 1 base and 4 bases, in that order; junction bases with no gene match: 8. This CDR3 is built from 16 residues. Looked up from germline, CDR1 is SGHRS and CDR2 is YFSETQ. This CDR3 is CASSLFTSGLYNEQFF. The CDR3 region has the DNA TGCGCCAGCAGCTTGTTTACATCGGGACTATACAATGAGCAGTTCTTC.

V gene TRBV15 combines with J gene TRBJ1-1; 7 bases are shared with TRBD1. Germline values: CDR1 LNHNV, CDR2 YYDKDF (reference sequence). The V and J ends lost 8 bases and 1 base, in that order; junction bases with no gene match: 7. This CDR3 is built from 14 residues. This chain's CDR3 is CATVGQASNTEAFF. Written as DNA, the CDR3 is TGTGCCACCGTAGGACAGGCCTCGAACACTGAAGCTTTCTTT.

V is TRBV9 and J is TRBJ1-3; TRBD1 might be the D (6 bases). Germline V lookup: CDR1 SGDLS, CDR2 YYNGEE. The CDR3 consists of 16 residues. The germline V and J ends were trimmed by 2 bases and 4 bases, with 16 bases remaining between them. The CDR3 DNA reads as TGTGCCAGCAGCGTCACAGGGCATTTATCCGGAAACACCATATATTTT. Residues: CASSVTGHLSGNTIYF.

This sequence joins TRBV7-6 and TRBJ1-3; D is unclear. From germline, CDR1 is SGHVS and CDR2 FNYEAQ. The V and J ends lost 2 bases and 0 bases respectively, with 8 bases between them. This CDR3 has 15 residues. The CDR3 DNA reads as TGTGCCAGCAGCTTATGGCTAAGCTCTGGAAACACCATATATTTT. Its protein product is CASSLWLSSGNTIYF.

The CDR3: CASSQVAEYQETQYF. In nucleotides, the CDR3 is TGCGCCAGCAGCCAAGTTGCTGAGTACCAAGAGACCCAGTACTTC. V is TRBV4-1 and J is TRBJ2-5, with no clear D. Trimming took 1 base from V and 0 from J, leaving 9 bases between them. From germline, CDR1 is MGHRA and CDR2 YSYEKL. This CDR3 contains 15 residues.

On this clone: Other DNA sequences in this sample translate to the same CDR3. The J gene is TRBJ2-2, the V gene TRBV6-5; D possibly uses TRBD1 or TRBD2 (5 bases each). Trimming pared 0 bases from V and 4 bases from J, leaving 6 bases between. This CDR3 has 14 amino acids. Germline assignment: CDR1 MNHEY and CDR2 SVGAGI. CDR3 protein: CASSYSGGTGELFF. The DNA of the CDR3 is TGTGCCAGCAGTTACTCTGGGGGCACCGGGGAGCTGTTTTTT.

The rearrangement joins TRBV4-1 to TRBJ1-5; 9 bases fit TRBD1. The CDR3 contains 16 residues. Germline lookup yields CDR1 MGHRA and CDR2 YSYEKL. After removal of 0 bases from V and 5 bases from J, the junction contained 5 bases not matched to a gene. CDR3 in amino acids: CASSQEQGAFDQPQHF. CDR3 bases: TGCGCCAGCAGCCAAGAACAGGGGGCTTTTGATCAGCCCCAGCATTTT.

In its sample, this clone was seen once. The identical CDR3 is also encoded by other nucleotide sequences in the sample. The chain links TRBV4-1 to TRBJ1-1, with unresolved D. The germline gives CDR1 MGHRA, CDR2 YSYEKL. Trimming cost V 1 base and J 4 bases, with 7 bases left between them. This CDR3 spans 13 amino acids. The DNA for the CDR3 is TGCGCCAGCAGCCAAGCCGGGAGCACTGAAGCTTTCTTT. Its protein product is CASSQAGSTEAFF.

In this sample, this clone turned up a few times. The V and J genes are TRBV11-2 and TRBJ2-7; D remains ambiguous. This CDR3 has 13 residues. The germline V gene has CDR1 SGHAT and CDR2 FQNNGV. V was pared by 5 bases and J by 2 bases, with 10 bases between. The CDR3 region has the DNA TGTGCCAGCAGCCTCAATCCCCCCTACGAGCAGTACTTC. Its translation: CASSLNPPYEQYF.

The rearrangement uses TRBV6-5 and TRBJ1-6; weak D call: TRBD1 (6 bases). Germline-derived CDR1 and CDR2 are MNHEY and SVGAGI. With 8 bases removed from V and 9 bases from J, the gap between germline ends came to 11 bases. This CDR3 contains 12 residues. For the CDR3, the DNA is TGTGCCAGCGCCGGAGGGGGTTCACCCCTCCACTTT. Translation gives CASAGGGSPLHF.

The chain combines TRBV6-6 with TRBJ1-2; D unresolved. The CDR3 runs 14 residues. V was trimmed by 2 bases and J by 3 bases, leaving 10 bases between them. Germline CDR1 and CDR2: MNHNY and SVGAGI (reference sequence). The CDR3 protein is CASSYAGRDYGYTF. In DNA, the CDR3 is TGTGCCAGCAGTTACGCGGGGAGGGACTATGGCTACACCTTC.

Notes on this clone: At one boundary the junction diverges from the germline segment, which might be a read error. The chain uses TRBV7-7 and TRBJ2-5; D perhaps matches TRBD2 (6 bases). The CDR3 consists of 14 residues. The germline gives CDR1 SSHAT, CDR2 FNYEAQ (reference sequence). Here the CDR3 reads CASSFSGVGETQYF. Written as DNA, the CDR3 is TGTGCTAGCAGCTTCTCGGGAGTCGGGGAGACCCAGTACTTC.

The genes are TRBV4-2 and TRBJ2-1, with 8 bases identical to TRBD2. The V gene end was trimmed by 4 bases and the J gene end by 9 bases; junction bases not matched to a gene: 8. CDR1 is LGHNA and CDR2 is YNFKEQ in the germline V gene. The CDR3 runs to 14 residues. CDR3 bases: TGTGCCAGCAGCCGAGTTTTAGCGGGACTTGAGCAGTTCTTC. Translated, it gives CASSRVLAGLEQFF.

V and J are TRBV5-1 and TRBJ2-6; D not certain. This CDR3 has 14 amino acids. Germline CDR1 and CDR2: SGHRS and YFSETQ. Trimming stripped 1 base from V and 1 base from J, with 3 bases between. CDR3: CASSLMSGANVLTF. The DNA for the CDR3 is TGCGCCAGCAGCTTGATGTCTGGGGCCAACGTCCTGACTTTC.

This clone appeared once. V and J are TRBV7-9 and TRBJ2-2; D not resolved. There are 14 residues in the CDR3. Germline loops: CDR1 SEHNR, CDR2 FQNEAQ (reference sequence). Trimming pared 1 base from V and 5 bases from J, leaving 8 bases between. Here the CDR3 DNA reads TGTGCCAGCAGCTTAGGTGGGCAGACCGGGGAGCTGTTTTTT. Translation gives CASSLGGQTGELFF.